This TCR beta chain was documented in a study of breast tumors, draining lymph nodes, adjacent tissues. Breast cancer patients provided tissue from their axillary draining lymph nodes. TCRdb reanalysed the multiplex PCR reads using MiXCR and keeps one entry per CDR3 protein. The data contain some 130,000 distinct CDR3 sequences, 20% of them singletons. Germline V gene lookup returns CDR1 SGHRS and CDR2 YFSETQ. The CDR3 has 16 residues. As regards this clonotype: The junction departs from germline at one end; a sequencing error may be responsible.

The chain links TRBV5-1 to TRBJ1-3, with 8 bases matching TRBD1. The source of this sequence is a female donor with breast cancer. Some clones in this sample may be carry-over from other donors' samples. Sequenced material: axillary lymph node tissue. CDR3 sequence reads: CASSLQGALSGNAIYF. The DNA for the CDR3 is TGCGCCAGCAGCTTGCAGGGGGCCCTTTCTGGAAACGCCATATATTTT.